A selection of T cell receptor beta chains follows, all from one sample in a study of a mutant IDH1 vaccine in newly diagnosed glioma. Some clones are missing from TCRdb's copy, which holds only in-frame ones; the method was immunoSEQ multiplex PCR. Found here are roughly 62,000 clones, about 80% of them singletons; the top ten hold 6.5% to 9%. The antigens for these receptors are not known. This specimen consisted of PBMCs, obtained from a glioma patient whose treatment included an IDH1 peptide vaccine. The receptor set was obtained from a woman aged 45-65 years with glioma. The CDR3 runs from the conserved cysteine through the conserved F or W. The D gene is left open where the match is weak. Size is stated for part of the rows, as once, few or many counts, or as a class when the clone is expanded.

v_gene	d_gene	j_gene	abundance	CDR3aa	CDR3nt
TRBV19	-	TRBJ2-2	-	CASSPQDRNTGELFF	TGTGCCAGTAGTCCCCAAGACAGGAACACCGGGGAGCTGTTTTTT
TRBV21-1	-	TRBJ2-3	-	CASSIQLAGGSTDTQYF	TGTGCCAGCAGCATCCAACTAGCGGGGGGCAGCACAGATACGCAGTATTTT
TRBV27	-	TRBJ1-1	-	CASSFSKGYAEAFF	TGTGCCAGCAGTTTCTCAAAAGGATACGCTGAAGCTTTCTTT
TRBV27	-	TRBJ2-3	-	CASSSPSKGGGTDTQYF	TGTGCCAGCAGTTCCCCTTCGAAGGGTGGGGGCACAGATACGCAGTATTTT
TRBV27	-	TRBJ2-2	-	CASRPAGSGELFF	TGTGCCAGCAGGCCGGCAGGTTCCGGGGAGCTGTTTTTT
TRBV4-2	-	TRBJ2-6	-	CASSQDGSSGANVLTF	TGTGCCAGCAGCCAAGATGGGAGCTCTGGGGCCAACGTCCTGACTTTC
TRBV7-9	TRBD2	TRBJ2-4	-	CAGSPAGGEAKNIQYF	TGTGCCGGCAGCCCCGCTGGGGGGGAGGCCAAAAACATTCAGTACTTC
TRBV7-2	-	TRBJ1-1	-	CASSPGRLTTNTEAFF	TGTGCCAGCAGCCCAGGGCGCCTAACTACGAACACTGAAGCTTTCTTT
TRBV5-1	TRBD1	TRBJ2-7	-	CASSLGYLGTGTYEQYF	TGCGCCAGCAGCTTGGGGTACCTGGGGACAGGGACCTACGAGCAGTACTTC
TRBV7-3	-	TRBJ2-7	-	CASSLNPGNYEQYF	TGTGCCAGCAGCTTAAATCCGGGGAACTACGAGCAGTACTTC
TRBV7-9	-	TRBJ2-7	-	CASSHPGRNEQYF	TGTGCCAGCAGCCACCCGGGGAGGAACGAGCAGTACTTC
TRBV12-5	-	TRBJ1-1	-	CASGLDAIGTTEAFF	TGTGCTAGTGGTTTGGATGCTATAGGGACCACTGAAGCTTTCTTT
TRBV6-6	TRBD2	TRBJ2-7	-	CASSGLAGTYEQYF	TGTGCCAGCAGCGGACTAGCGGGGACCTACGAGCAGTACTTC
TRBV7-9	-	TRBJ1-2	-	CASSVQGRDGYTF	TGTGCCAGCAGCGTTCAGGGAAGAGATGGCTACACCTTC
TRBV5-1	-	TRBJ1-1	-	CASSFAGPNTEAFF	TGCGCCAGCAGCTTTGCAGGTCCGAACACTGAAGCTTTCTTT
TRBV9	TRBD2	TRBJ2-7	-	CASSATGTSGGGKKQYF	TGTGCCAGCAGCGCCACCGGGACTAGCGGGGGAGGCAAAAAGCAGTACTTC
TRBV6-6	-	TRBJ1-2	-	CASSSLGGGPTYGYTF	TGTGCCAGCAGTTCCCTCGGGGGAGGGCCGACCTATGGCTACACCTTC
TRBV11-1	-	TRBJ2-7	-	CASSLALRDHEQYF	TGTGCCAGCAGCCTGGCTTTACGGGACCACGAGCAGTACTTC
TRBV19	-	TRBJ1-2	-	CASSRTGQRNYGYTF	TGTGCCAGTAGTCGAACCGGCCAGCGGAACTATGGCTACACCTTC
TRBV6-1	-	TRBJ1-6	-	CASSEARGNSPLHF	TGTGCCAGCAGTGAAGCGAGGGGGAATTCACCCCTCCACTTT
TRBV30	-	TRBJ1-3	-	CAWSVQGTVSGNTIYF	TGTGCCTGGAGTGTACAGGGTACCGTCTCTGGAAACACCATATATTTT
TRBV21-1	-	TRBJ1-1	once	CASSKAKATFF	TGTGCCAGCAGCAAAGCAAAGGCTACTTTCTTT
TRBV2	-	TRBJ1-5	few	CASTTGSHQPQHF	TGTGCCAGCACCACAGGGTCCCATCAGCCCCAGCATTTT
TRBV6-5	-	TRBJ2-7	-	CASKAGMGYEQYF	TGTGCCAGCAAGGCAGGGATGGGGTACGAGCAGTACTTC
TRBV2	-	TRBJ1-4	-	CASRLSSSATNEKLFF	TGTGCCAGCAGACTTTCAAGTAGTGCAACTAATGAAAAACTGTTTTTT
TRBV29-1	-	TRBJ2-3	-	CSVDSSRGLTDTQYF	TGCAGCGTTGATTCTTCTCGGGGCCTCACAGATACGCAGTATTTT
TRBV29-1	-	TRBJ2-5	-	CSLRGFGVGETQYF	TGCAGCCTACGGGGTTTTGGAGTAGGAGAGACCCAGTACTTC
TRBV5-4	-	TRBJ2-6	-	CASSFGQGPTRSGANVLTF	TGTGCCAGCAGCTTTGGGCAGGGGCCTACTCGCTCTGGGGCCAACGTCCTGACTTTC
TRBV1	-	TRBJ2-2	-	CTSSQENSGGAGGELFF	TGCACCAGCAGCCAAGAGAATAGCGGGGGGGCTGGCGGGGAGCTGTTTTTT
TRBV29-1	-	TRBJ1-2	few	CSVIRDDAGYTF	TGCAGCGTGATCCGGGACGATGCTGGCTACACCTTC
TRBV11-1	TRBD1	TRBJ1-1	-	CASSRRGLGNTEAFF	TGTGCCAGCAGCCGCAGGGGGCTGGGGAACACTGAAGCTTTCTTT
TRBV29-1	-	TRBJ1-1	few	CSVEEGSNTEAFF	TGCAGCGTTGAAGAGGGATCGAACACTGAAGCTTTCTTT
TRBV27	-	TRBJ2-7	-	CASSRDPRYEQYF	TGTGCCAGCAGCCGGGACCCTCGATACGAGCAGTACTTC
TRBV5-1	-	TRBJ1-3	few	CASSLGDSGNTIYF	TGCGCCAGCAGCTTGGGGGACTCTGGAAACACCATATATTTT
TRBV7-9	-	TRBJ1-2	-	CASSHRVDYGYTF	TGTGCCAGCAGCCACAGGGTTGACTATGGCTACACCTTC
TRBV15	-	TRBJ1-5	few	CATSRAPGSNQPQHF	TGTGCCACCAGCAGAGCCCCGGGGAGCAATCAGCCCCAGCATTTT
TRBV27	TRBD2	TRBJ2-3	-	CASSLLNPGLADTQYF	TGTGCCAGCAGTTTATTGAATCCGGGACTAGCAGATACGCAGTATTTT
TRBV6-5	-	TRBJ1-2	-	CASSYSTTGSGGYTF	TGTGCCAGCAGTTACTCGACAACAGGATCCGGCGGCTACACCTTC
TRBV6-1	TRBD1	TRBJ2-4	-	CASRGTVGNIQYF	TGTGCCAGCAGAGGGACAGTTGGGAACATTCAGTACTTC
TRBV5-1	TRBD1	TRBJ1-1	-	CASSVDRVFTEAFF	TGCGCCAGCAGCGTGGACAGGGTGTTCACTGAAGCTTTCTTT
TRBV6-5	TRBD1	TRBJ2-7	-	CASTRTGTYEQYF	TGTGCCAGCACCAGGACAGGGACCTACGAGCAGTACTTC
TRBV11-2	-	TRBJ2-7	-	CASRINYEQYF	TGTGCCAGCAGGATAAACTACGAGCAGTACTTC
TRBV5-4	TRBD2	TRBJ2-3	once	CASSLPSRGGPDTQYF	TGTGCCAGCAGCTTACCTTCTCGGGGGGGCCCGGATACGCAGTATTTT
TRBV5-1	TRBD2	TRBJ2-1	-	CASSFSGGTYNEQFF	TGCGCCAGCAGCTTTAGCGGGGGGACCTACAATGAGCAGTTCTTC
TRBV19	TRBD1	TRBJ1-1	-	CASSIGPTGGTEAFF	TGTGCCAGTAGTATAGGCCCTACAGGGGGCACTGAAGCTTTCTTT
TRBV27	TRBD1	TRBJ1-5	-	CASSLYGTANQPQHF	TGTGCCAGCAGTTTATACGGGACAGCAAATCAGCCCCAGCATTTT
TRBV5-1	-	TRBJ1-2	-	CASSLGSSSNYGYTF	TGCGCCAGCAGCTTGGGGTCCAGTTCTAACTATGGCTACACCTTC
TRBV25-1	-	TRBJ2-1	-	CASSGAKGSYNEQFF	TGTGCCAGCAGTGGGGCGAAGGGGTCCTACAATGAGCAGTTCTTC
TRBV28	-	TRBJ1-4	-	CASSPRAQATNEKLFF	TGTGCCAGCAGTCCGCGGGCTCAGGCAACTAATGAAAAACTGTTTTTT
TRBV6-6	-	TRBJ1-1	-	CASTGQTNTEAFF	TGTGCCAGCACGGGACAAACGAACACTGAAGCTTTCTTT
TRBV2	TRBD1	TRBJ1-2	-	CASRLQGIDYGYTF	TGTGCCAGCAGGCTACAGGGGATAGACTATGGCTACACCTTC
TRBV6-1	TRBD1	TRBJ2-7	-	CASSGGQGSSYEQYF	TGTGCCAGCAGTGGGGGACAGGGAAGCTCCTACGAGCAGTACTTC
TRBV10-2	-	TRBJ1-4	-	CASSEDSQYEKLFF	TGCGCCAGCAGTGAGGACAGTCAATACGAAAAACTGTTTTTT
TRBV5-1	-	TRBJ2-1	-	CASSLSSGTYNEQFF	TGCGCCAGCAGCTTGAGTTCAGGGACCTACAATGAGCAGTTCTTC
TRBV7-3	-	TRBJ2-2	-	CASSRGTGAGELFF	TGTGCCAGCAGCAGGGGGACCGGGGCCGGGGAGCTGTTTTTT
TRBV15	-	TRBJ1-3	-	CATSPNFSGNTIYF	TGTGCCACCAGCCCGAACTTCTCTGGAAACACCATATATTTT
TRBV7-3	TRBD2	TRBJ2-1	-	CASSLSGGNSKQFF	TGTGCCAGCAGCTTAAGCGGGGGGAACTCCAAGCAGTTCTTC
TRBV10-3	TRBD1	TRBJ2-7	-	CAISEQDRGSDEQYF	TGTGCCATCAGTGAGCAGGACAGGGGTAGTGACGAGCAGTACTTC